Each of the 2 T cell receptor beta chains below was sequenced from the same sample in a study of shared clonotypes between healthy human individuals. Only in-frame clones appear in the TCRdb table, and some are missing; sequencing was by immunoSEQ multiplex PCR. The data show roughly 2.2 million clones, 85% to 95% seen once. Sequenced: naive CD4+ T cells from PBMCs. Subset given: CD45RA+ positively selected. The receptors were gathered from a man aged 18 to 29 in good health. Some clones in this sample may be carry-over from other donors' samples.

The rearrangement links TRBV5-1 to TRBJ1-4; D possibly corresponds to TRBD1 (6 bases). The CDR3 is 14 residues long. Germline CDR1 is SGHRS and CDR2 is YFSETQ. The ends were cut back, 4 bases at V and 5 bases at J, with 12 bases in the middle. This CDR3 reads CASSVTGINEKLFF. The CDR3 nucleotides read TGCGCCAGCAGCGTGACAGGCATAAATGAAAAACTGTTTTTT.

As to this clone: The sample contains more than one DNA sequence encoding this CDR3. This chain connects TRBV29-1 to TRBJ2-3; 10 bases map to TRBD1. CDR1 is SQVTM, CDR2 ANQGSEA, per germline. The CDR3 covers 13 residues. V trimming: 5 bases; J trimming: 4 bases; junction bases outside the gene matches: 3. CDR3 DNA sequence: TGCAGCGTTCGTGGACAGGGGGCAGATACGCAGTATTTT. Protein sequence: CSVRGQGADTQYF.